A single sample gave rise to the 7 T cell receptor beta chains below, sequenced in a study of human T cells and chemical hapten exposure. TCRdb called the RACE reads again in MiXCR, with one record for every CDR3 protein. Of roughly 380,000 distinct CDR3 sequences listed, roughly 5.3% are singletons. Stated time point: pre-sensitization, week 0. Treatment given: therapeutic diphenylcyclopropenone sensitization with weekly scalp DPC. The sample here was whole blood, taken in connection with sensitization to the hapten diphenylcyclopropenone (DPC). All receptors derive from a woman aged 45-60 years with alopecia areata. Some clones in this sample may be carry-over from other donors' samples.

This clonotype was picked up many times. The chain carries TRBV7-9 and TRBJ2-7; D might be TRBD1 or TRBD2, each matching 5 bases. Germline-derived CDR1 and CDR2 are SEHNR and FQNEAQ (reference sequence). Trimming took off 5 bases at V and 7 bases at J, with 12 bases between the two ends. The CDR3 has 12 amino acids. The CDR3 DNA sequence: TGTGCCAGCAGCCCTGTGGGGGAAGAGCAGTACTTC. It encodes CASSPVGEEQYF.

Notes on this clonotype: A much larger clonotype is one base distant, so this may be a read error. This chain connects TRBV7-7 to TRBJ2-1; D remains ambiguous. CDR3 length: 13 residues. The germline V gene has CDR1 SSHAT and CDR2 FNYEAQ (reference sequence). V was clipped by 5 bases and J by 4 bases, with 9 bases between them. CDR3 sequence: CASSPERYNEQFF. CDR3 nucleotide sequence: TGTGCCAGCAGCCCAGAGAGGTACAATGAGCAGTTCTTC.

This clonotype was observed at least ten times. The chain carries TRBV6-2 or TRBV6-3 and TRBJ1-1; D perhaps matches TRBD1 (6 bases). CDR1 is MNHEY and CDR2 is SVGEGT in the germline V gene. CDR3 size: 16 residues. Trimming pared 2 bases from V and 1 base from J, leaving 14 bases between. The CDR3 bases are TGTGCCAGCAGTTACCAGACAGGTCAAAGGAACACTGAAGCTTTCTTT. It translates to CASSYQTGQRNTEAFF.

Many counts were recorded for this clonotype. CDR3 protein: CASSQTSGRNTGELFF. CDR3 sequence (DNA): TGTGCCAGCAGCCAGACTAGCGGGAGGAACACCGGGGAGCTGTTTTTT. The chain has TRBV11-2 and TRBJ2-2; TRBD2 matches at 12 bases. Trimming at V came to 5 bases and at J to 1 base, leaving 2 bases not matched to a gene. Germline V gene data show CDR1 as SGHAT and CDR2 as FQNNGV. The CDR3 runs to 16 residues. The full variable domain, in which reference TRBV11-2 and TRBJ2-2 provide the parts outside the CDR3, is EAGVAQSPRYKIIEKRQSVAFWCNPISGHATLYWYQQILGQGPKLLIQFQNNGVVDDSQLPKDRFSAERLKGVDSTLKIQPAKLEDSAVYLCASSQTSGRNTGELFFGEGSRLTVL.

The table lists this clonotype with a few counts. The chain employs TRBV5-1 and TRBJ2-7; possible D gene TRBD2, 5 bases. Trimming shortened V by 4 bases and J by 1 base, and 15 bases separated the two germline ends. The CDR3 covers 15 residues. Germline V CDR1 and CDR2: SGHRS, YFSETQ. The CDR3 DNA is TGCGCCAGCAGCAGGCAGCCCGGGGAATCCTACGAGCAGTACTTC. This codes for CASSRQPGESYEQYF.

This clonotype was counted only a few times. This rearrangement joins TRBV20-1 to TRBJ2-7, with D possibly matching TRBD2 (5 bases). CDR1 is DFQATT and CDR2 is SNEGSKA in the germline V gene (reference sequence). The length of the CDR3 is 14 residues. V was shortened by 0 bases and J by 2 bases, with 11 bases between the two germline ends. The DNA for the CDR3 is TGCAGTGCTAGAGATCGTGCGGGCCCCTACGAGCAGTACTTC. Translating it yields CSARDRAGPYEQYF.

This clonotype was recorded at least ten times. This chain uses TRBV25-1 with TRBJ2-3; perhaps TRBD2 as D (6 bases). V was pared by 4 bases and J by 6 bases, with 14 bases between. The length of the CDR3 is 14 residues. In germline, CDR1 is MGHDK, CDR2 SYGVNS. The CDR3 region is CASSVKGTGDTQYF. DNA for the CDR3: TGTGCCAGCAGTGTGAAGGGGACTGGGGATACGCAGTATTTT. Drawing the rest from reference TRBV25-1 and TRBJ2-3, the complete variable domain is EADIYQTPRYLVIGTGKKITLECSQTMGHDKMYWYQQDPGMELHLIHYSYGVNSTEKGDLSSESTVSRIRTEHFPLTLESARPSHTSQYLCASSVKGTGDTQYFGPGTRLTVL.